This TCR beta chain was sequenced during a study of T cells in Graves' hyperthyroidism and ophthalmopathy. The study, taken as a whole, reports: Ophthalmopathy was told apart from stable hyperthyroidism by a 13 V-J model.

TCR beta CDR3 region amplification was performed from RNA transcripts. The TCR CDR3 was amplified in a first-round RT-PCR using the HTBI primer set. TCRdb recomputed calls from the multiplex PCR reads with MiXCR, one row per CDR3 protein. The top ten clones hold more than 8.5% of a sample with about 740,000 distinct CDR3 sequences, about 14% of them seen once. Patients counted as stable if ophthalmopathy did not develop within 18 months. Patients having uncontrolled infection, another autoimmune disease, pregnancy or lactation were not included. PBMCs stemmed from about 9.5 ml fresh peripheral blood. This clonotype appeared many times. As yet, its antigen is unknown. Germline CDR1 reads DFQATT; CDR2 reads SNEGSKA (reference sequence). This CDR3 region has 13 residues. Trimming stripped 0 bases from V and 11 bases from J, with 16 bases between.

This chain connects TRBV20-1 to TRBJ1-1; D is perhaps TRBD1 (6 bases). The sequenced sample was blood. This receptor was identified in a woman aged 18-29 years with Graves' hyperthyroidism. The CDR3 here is CSARDPTGPAAFF. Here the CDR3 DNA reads TGCAGTGCTAGAGATCCCACAGGGCCCGCGGCTTTCTTT.